The T cell receptor (beta chain) under discussion was sequenced for a study of cytomegalovirus exposure and HLA in healthy donors. Study-wide findings and caveats: CMV antigen specificity was confirmed in vitro for a few CMV-associated chains. Sequence variants that were highly shared formed a cluster that was likely a sequencing artifact.

Regarding donors, all were healthy bone marrow donors. As regards this clone: Its antigen is unknown.

The CDR3 contains 14 residues. The germline V gene has CDR1 SGHRS and CDR2 YFSETQ. The junction had 9 bases not matched to a gene; V was cut back by 3 bases and J by 6 bases. Primers: 60 Vbeta forward and 13 Jbeta reverse. The method was immunoSEQ multiplex PCR; TCRdb's version includes in-frame clones alone and lacks a portion of them. The data contain approximately 170,000 clones, under 80% of them singletons. This chain connects TRBV5-1 to TRBJ2-7; TRBD2 aligns across 7 bases. The sequenced sample consisted of PBMCs. The source is a man aged 35 to 55 in good health and CMV-seronegative. DNA for the CDR3: TGCGCCAGCAGCTCAGCGGGATCGGTCGTCGAGCAGTACTTC. This sequence encodes CASSSAGSVVEQYF.